Listed here is a single TCR beta chain. The sample originates from a study of blood T cell repertoires in COVID-19. Clones were read by immunoSEQ multiplex PCR, and TCRdb kept only the in-frame ones, dropping some. Among 200,000 to 250,000 clones, 75% to 90% were seen once, and the ten largest hold roughly 4.9%. Across about two dozen US areas, participants ranged in age from roughly 18 to 95 years. The V and J ends lost 7 bases and 7 bases, in that order; junction bases with no gene match: 9. Germline V CDR1 and CDR2: MNHEY, SVGAGI. CDR3 length equals 13 residues. The sequenced sample was PBMCs or T cells enriched from blood (not recorded which). The TCR comes from a woman in her 30s who had been exposed to COVID-19. This chain joins TRBV6-5 and TRBJ1-2; TRBD1 matches 7 bases. In nucleotides, the CDR3 is TGTGCCAGCACCCCAGGGGGAAGTGCTGGCTACACCTTC. It yields the protein CASTPGGSAGYTF.